The T cell receptor (beta chain) under discussion was sequenced for a study of T cell responses to AZD1222 COVID-19 vaccine. This CDR3 is built from 19 residues. Broader study findings: Of the AZD1222 recipients, only five or six were seropositive at baseline. Researchers took repertoire samples only after the peak T cell response had come.

This clone showed up just once. Its antigen is as yet unknown. Clones were sequenced by immunoSEQ multiplex PCR, and TCRdb holds only the in-frame ones, with some missing. Here the sample spans about 97,000 clones, 88% being singletons. The chain couples TRBV21-1 to TRBJ1-5. TRBV21-1 is listed as a pseudogene. The specimen was peripheral blood, collected on day 0 of AZD1222 vaccination. The sequence was obtained from an adult in good health. Here the CDR3 reads CASNRGGAAPPPYNQPQHF. The CDR3 nucleotides are TGTGCCAGCAACCGGGGAGGGGCTGCCCCTCCCCCCTACAATCAGCCCCAGCATTTT.